This T cell receptor beta chain stems from a study of regulatory T cells in long-lasting Graves disease. The overall study: Those Graves' patients who were newly diagnosed had been on antithyroid drugs under 3 months.

This CDR3 has 13 amino acids. CDR1 SGHRS and CDR2 YFSETQ come from the germline V gene. Through Arm-PCR of CDR3 regions and iRepertoire HTBI primers, TCR beta libraries were built. TCRdb processed the multiplex PCR reads anew with MiXCR; each CDR3 protein has one entry. The sample shows hundreds of thousands of distinct CDR3 sequences, about a sixth of them seen only once. This clonotype was detected ten times or more. An end of the junction does not agree with germline; a read error may underlie this. This sample's time point: newly diagnosed GD, antithyroid drugs for less than 3 months. Following extraction of RNA from PBMCs, that RNA was used to make the TCR library. These records were also assigned to another study, of T cells in Graves' hyperthyroidism and ophthalmopathy. From that paper: Aged 18 to 65, the patients had hyperthyroidism that was newly diagnosed and had lasted under 2 months. The HTBI primer set drove a first-round RT-PCR of the TCR CDR3. Most clonotypes that expanded in the thyroid above 0.001 also showed up in blood.

Source: peripheral blood mononuclear cells (PBMCs), taken at new diagnosis, from a patient treated with antithyroid drugs. V is TRBV5-1 and J is TRBJ2-3; D gene unclear. This TCR derives from a middle-aged man with Graves disease. CDR3 coding DNA: TGTGCCAGCAGCTTGGCCGGGCCAGATACGCAGTATTTT. This codes for CASSLAGPDTQYF.